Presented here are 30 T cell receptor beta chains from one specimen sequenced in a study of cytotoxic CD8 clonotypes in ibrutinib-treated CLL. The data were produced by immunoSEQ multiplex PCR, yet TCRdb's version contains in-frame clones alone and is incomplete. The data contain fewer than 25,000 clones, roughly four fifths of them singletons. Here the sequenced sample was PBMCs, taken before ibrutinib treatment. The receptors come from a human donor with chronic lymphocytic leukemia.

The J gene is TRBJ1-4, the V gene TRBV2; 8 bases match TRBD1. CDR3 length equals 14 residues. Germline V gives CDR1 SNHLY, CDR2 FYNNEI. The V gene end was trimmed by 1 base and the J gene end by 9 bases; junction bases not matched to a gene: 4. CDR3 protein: CASSEVQGDQKLFF. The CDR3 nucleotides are TGTGCCAGCAGTGAAGTACAGGGGGATCAAAAACTGTTTTTT.

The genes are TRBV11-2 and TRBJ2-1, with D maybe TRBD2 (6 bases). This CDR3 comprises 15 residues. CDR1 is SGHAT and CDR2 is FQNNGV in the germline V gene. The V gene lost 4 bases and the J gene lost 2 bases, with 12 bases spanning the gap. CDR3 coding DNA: TGTGCCAGCAGCTCTATAGCGGCTACCTACAATGAGCAGTTCTTC. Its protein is CASSSIAATYNEQFF.

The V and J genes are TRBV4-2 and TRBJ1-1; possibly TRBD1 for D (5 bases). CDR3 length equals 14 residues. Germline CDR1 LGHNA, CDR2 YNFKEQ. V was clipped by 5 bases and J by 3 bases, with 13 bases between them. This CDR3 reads CASSLPGGYTEAFF. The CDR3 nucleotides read TGTGCCAGCAGCTTGCCGGGGGGATACACTGAAGCTTTCTTT.

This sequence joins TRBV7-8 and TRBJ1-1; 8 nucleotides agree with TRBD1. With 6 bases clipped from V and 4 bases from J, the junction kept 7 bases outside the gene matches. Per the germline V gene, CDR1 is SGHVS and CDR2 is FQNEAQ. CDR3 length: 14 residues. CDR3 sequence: CASRPQGGSTEAFF. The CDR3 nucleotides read TGTGCCAGCAGACCACAGGGGGGGAGCACTGAAGCTTTCTTT.

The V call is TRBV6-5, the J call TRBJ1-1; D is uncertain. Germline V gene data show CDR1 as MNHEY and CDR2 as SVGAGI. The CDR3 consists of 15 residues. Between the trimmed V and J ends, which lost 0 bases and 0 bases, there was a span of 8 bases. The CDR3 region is CASSYSAVVNTEAFF. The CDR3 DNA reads TGTGCCAGCAGTTACTCGGCTGTAGTGAACACTGAAGCTTTCTTT.

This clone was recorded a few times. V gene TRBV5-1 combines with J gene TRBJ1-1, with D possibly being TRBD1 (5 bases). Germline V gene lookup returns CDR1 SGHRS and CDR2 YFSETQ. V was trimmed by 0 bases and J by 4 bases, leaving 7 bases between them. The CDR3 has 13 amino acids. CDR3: CASSLVQGTEAFF. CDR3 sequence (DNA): TGCGCCAGCAGCTTGGTGCAGGGCACTGAAGCTTTCTTT.

The CDR3 sequence: CASSSRTESYEQYF. CDR3 nucleotide sequence: TGTGCCAGCAGCTCTCGGACAGAGTCGTACGAGCAGTACTTC. The chain recombines TRBV7-2 with TRBJ2-7; TRBD1 is a possible D gene (6 bases). Germline V CDR1 and CDR2: SGHTA, FQGNSA. The CDR3 length is 14 residues. V was clipped by 4 bases and J by 4 bases, with 14 bases between them.

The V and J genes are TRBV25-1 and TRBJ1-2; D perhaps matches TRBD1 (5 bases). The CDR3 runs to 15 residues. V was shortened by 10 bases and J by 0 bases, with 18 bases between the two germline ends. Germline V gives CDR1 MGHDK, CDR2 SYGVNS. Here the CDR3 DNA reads TGTGCCACCGGGACCGGAGTCGGCTCTAACTATGGCTACACCTTC. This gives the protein CATGTGVGSNYGYTF.

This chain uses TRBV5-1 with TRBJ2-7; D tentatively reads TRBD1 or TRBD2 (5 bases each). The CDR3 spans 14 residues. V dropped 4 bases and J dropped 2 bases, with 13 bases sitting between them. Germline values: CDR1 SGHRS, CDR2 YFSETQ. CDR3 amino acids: CASSLIREPYEQYF. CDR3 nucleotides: TGCGCCAGCAGCCTGATCAGGGAGCCCTACGAGCAGTACTTC.

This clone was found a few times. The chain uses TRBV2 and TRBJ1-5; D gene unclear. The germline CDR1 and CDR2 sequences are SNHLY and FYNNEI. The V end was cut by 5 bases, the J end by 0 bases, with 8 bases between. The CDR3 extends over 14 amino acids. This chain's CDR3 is CASSRLNSNQPQHF. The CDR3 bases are TGTGCCAGCAGTCGACTGAATAGCAATCAGCCCCAGCATTTT.

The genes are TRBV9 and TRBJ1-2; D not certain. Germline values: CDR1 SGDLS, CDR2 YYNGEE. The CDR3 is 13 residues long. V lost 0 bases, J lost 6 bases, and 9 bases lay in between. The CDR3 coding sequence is TGTGCCAGCAGCGTAGACAGAAGAGATGGCTACACCTTC. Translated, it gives CASSVDRRDGYTF.

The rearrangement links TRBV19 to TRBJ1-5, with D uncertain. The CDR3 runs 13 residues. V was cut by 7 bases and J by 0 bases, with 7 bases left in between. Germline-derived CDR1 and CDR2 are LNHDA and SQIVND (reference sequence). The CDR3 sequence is CASTGDSNQPQHF. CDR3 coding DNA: TGTGCCAGTACTGGAGATAGCAATCAGCCCCAGCATTTT.

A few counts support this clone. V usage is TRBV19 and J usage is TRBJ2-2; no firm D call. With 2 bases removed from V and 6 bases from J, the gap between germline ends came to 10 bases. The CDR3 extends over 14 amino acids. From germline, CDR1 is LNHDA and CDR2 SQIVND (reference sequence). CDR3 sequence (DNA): TGTGCCAGTAGTATATTAGGTAGACCCGGGGAGCTGTTTTTT. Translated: CASSILGRPGELFF.

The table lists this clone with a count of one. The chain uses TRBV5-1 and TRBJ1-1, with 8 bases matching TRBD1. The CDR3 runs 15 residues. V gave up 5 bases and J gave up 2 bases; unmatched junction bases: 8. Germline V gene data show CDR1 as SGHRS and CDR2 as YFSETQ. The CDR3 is CASRGDRGLNTEAFF. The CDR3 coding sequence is TGCGCCAGCAGAGGTGACAGGGGACTAAACACTGAAGCTTTCTTT.

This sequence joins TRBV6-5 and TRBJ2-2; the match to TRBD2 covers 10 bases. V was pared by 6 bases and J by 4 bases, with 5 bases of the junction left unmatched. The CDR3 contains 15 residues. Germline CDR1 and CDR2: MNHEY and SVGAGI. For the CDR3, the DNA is TGTGCCAGCAGCCAGGGACTAGCGAGCACCGGGGAGCTGTTTTTT. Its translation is CASSQGLASTGELFF.

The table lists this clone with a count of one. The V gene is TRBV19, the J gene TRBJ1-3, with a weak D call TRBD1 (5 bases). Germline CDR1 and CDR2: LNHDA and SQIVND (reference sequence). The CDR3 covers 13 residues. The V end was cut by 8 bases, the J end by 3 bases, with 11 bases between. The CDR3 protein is CASGIRVGNTIYF. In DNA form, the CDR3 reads TGTGCCAGTGGGATCAGGGTTGGAAACACCATATATTTT.

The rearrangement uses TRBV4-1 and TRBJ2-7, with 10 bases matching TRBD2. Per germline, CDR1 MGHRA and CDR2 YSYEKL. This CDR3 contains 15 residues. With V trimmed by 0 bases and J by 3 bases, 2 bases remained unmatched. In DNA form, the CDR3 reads TGCGCCAGCAGCCAAGAACTAGCGGGGAGCTACGAGCAGTACTTC. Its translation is CASSQELAGSYEQYF.

This CDR3 is CASSQDQTAYGYTF. In DNA form, the CDR3 reads TGCGCCAGCAGCCAAGATCAGACGGCCTATGGCTACACCTTC. The rearrangement joins TRBV4-3 to TRBJ1-2; D unresolved. CDR1 is LGHNA and CDR2 is YSLEER in the germline V gene. V lost 0 bases and J 4 bases, leaving 9 bases between the germline ends. The CDR3 runs to 14 residues.

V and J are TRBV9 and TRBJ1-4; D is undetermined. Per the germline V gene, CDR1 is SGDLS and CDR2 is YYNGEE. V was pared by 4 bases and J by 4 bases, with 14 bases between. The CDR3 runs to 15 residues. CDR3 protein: CASSRGARNNEKLFF. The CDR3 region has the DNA TGTGCCAGCAGCCGCGGAGCCAGAAATAATGAAAAACTGTTTTTT.

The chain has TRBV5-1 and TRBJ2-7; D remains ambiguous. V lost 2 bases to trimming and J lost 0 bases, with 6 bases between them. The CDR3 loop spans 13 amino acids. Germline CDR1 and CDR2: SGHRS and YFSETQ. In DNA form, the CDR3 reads TGCGCCAGCAGCTTAATAAGCTCCTACGAGCAGTACTTC. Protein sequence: CASSLISSYEQYF.

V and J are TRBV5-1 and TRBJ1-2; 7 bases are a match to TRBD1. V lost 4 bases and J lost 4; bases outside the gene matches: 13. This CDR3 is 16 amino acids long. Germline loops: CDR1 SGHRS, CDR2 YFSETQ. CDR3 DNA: TGCGCCAGCAGCGACACAACACGACAGGGAGGCTATGGCTACACCTTC. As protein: CASSDTTRQGGYGYTF.

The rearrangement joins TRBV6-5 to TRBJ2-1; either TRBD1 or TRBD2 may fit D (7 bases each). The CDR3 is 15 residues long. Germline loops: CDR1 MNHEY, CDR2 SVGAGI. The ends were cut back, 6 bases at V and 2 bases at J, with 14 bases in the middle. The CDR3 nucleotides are TGTGCCAGCAGGGGAGGGACAGCACCCTACAATGAGCAGTTCTTC. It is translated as CASRGGTAPYNEQFF.

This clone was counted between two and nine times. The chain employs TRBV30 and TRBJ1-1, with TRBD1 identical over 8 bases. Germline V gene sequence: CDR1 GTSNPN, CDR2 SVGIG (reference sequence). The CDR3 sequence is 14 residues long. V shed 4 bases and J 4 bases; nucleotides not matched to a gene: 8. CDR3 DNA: TGTGCCTGGACCAGGACAGGGATTGGCACTGAAGCTTTCTTT. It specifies CAWTRTGIGTEAFF.

CDR3 nucleotide sequence: TGCAGCGTTGAGGGCCGGCGGCACGCCGCGAGCTCCTACAATGAGCAGTTCTTC. It specifies CSVEGRRHAASSYNEQFF. This chain joins TRBV29-1 and TRBJ2-1; D uncertain. Trimming removed 3 bases at V and 0 bases at J, with 21 bases between. Germline CDR1 is SQVTM and CDR2 is ANQGSEA. The CDR3 has 18 amino acids.

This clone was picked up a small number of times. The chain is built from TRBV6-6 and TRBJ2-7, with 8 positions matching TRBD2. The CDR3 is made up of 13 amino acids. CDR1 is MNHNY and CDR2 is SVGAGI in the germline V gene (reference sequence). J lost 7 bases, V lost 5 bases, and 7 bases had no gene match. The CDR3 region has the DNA TGTGCCAGCAGTCAGCGGGAGCAGGGAGAGCAGTACTTC. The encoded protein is CASSQREQGEQYF.

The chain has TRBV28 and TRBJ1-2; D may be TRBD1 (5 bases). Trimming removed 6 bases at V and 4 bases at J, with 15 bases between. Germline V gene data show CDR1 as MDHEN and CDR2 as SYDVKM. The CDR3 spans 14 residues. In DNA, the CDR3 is TGTGCCAGCAGAGGGGACGGCCTTGGCTATGGCTACACCTTC. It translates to CASRGDGLGYGYTF.

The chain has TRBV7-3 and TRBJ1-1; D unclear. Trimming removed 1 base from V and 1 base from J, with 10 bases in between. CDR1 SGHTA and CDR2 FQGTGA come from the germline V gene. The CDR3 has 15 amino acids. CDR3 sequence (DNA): TGTGCCAGCAGCTTAAGTGGAGGCGCGAACACTGAAGCTTTCTTT. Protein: CASSLSGGANTEAFF. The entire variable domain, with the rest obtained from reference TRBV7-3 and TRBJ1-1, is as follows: GAGVSQTPSNKVTEKGKYVELRCDPISGHTALYWYRQSLGQGPEFLIYFQGTGAADDSGLPNDRFFAVRPEGSVSTLKIQRTERGDSAVYLCASSLSGGANTEAFFGQGTRLTVV.

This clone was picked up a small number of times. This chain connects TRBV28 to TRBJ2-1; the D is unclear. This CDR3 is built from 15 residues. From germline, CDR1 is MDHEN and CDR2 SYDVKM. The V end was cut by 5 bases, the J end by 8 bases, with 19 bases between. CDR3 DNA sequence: TGTGCCAGCAGTGTGATGTTAGCCCGGGCCGATGAGCAGTTCTTC. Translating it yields CASSVMLARADEQFF.

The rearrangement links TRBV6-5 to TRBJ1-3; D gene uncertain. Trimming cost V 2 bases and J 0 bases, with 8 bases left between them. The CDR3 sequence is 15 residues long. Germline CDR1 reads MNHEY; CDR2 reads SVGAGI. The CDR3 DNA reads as TGTGCCAGCAGTTACCGAGAAGCCTCTGGAAACACCATATATTTT. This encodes CASSYREASGNTIYF.

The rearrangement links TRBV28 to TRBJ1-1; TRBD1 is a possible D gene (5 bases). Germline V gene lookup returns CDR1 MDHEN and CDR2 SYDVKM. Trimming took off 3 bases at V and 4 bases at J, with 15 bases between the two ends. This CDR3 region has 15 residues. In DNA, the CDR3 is TGTGCCAGCAGTTTGACGGGGCGGTGGGGCACTGAAGCTTTCTTT. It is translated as CASSLTGRWGTEAFF.